This T cell receptor (beta chain) was captured in a study of blood T cell repertoires in COVID-19. Across the study: From T cells, B-cell-depleted T cells, or PBMCs came the material, which was cDNA or gDNA.

Produced via immunoSEQ multiplex PCR; TCRdb's table is partial and in-frame only. The profile covers about 69,000 clones, with approximately 79% appearing a single time and approximately 15% taken by the ten largest. The CDR3 runs to 18 residues. CDR1 SGHVS and CDR2 FNYEAQ come from the germline V gene. J lost 5 bases, V lost 1 base, and 14 bases had no gene match. The origin of this receptor is a man aged 60 to 69 with acute or convalescent COVID-19. The sample was peripheral blood. The J gene is TRBJ2-1, the V gene TRBV7-6; TRBD1 agrees at 7 bases. The CDR3 loop reads CASSLEGASTFADNEQFF. CDR3 sequence (DNA): TGTGCCAGCAGCTTAGAGGGGGCTAGCACCTTTGCTGACAATGAGCAGTTCTTC.